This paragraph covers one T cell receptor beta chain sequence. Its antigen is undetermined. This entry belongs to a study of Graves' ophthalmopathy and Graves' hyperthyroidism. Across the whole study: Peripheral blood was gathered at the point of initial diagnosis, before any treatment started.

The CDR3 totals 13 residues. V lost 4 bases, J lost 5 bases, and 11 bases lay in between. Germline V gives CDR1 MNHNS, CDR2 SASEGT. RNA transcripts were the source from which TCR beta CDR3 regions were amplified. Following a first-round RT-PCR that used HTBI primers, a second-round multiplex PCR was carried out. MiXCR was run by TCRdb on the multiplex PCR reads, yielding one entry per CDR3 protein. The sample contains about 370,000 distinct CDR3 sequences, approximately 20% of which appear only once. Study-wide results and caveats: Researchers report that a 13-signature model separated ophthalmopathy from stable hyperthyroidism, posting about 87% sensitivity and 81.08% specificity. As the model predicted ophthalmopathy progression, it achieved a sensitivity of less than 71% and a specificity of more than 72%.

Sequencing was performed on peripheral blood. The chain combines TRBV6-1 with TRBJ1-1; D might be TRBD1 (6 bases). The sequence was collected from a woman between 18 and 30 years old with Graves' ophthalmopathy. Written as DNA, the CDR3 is TGTGCCAGCAGTGCGAAACAGGGAACTGAAGCTTTCTTT. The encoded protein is CASSAKQGTEAFF.